The 3 T cell receptor beta chains reported below all come from one sample, sequenced in a study of follicular helper T cells after annual influenza vaccination. Generated by immunoSEQ multiplex PCR, the TCRdb table keeps only in-frame clones and is missing some. Among 1,000 or so clones listed, 86% were seen once. Stated time point: 2014-2015 season, 7 days after vaccination. The specimen was CXCR5+ CD38+ circulating T follicular helper cells from blood, collected 7 days after influenza vaccination. The subset here: circulating Tfh, non-naive CD4+CXCR5+PD-1+ (ICOS+CD38+ or ICOS-CD38-). The receptors derive from an adult who received the influenza vaccine.

V usage is TRBV6-6 and J usage is TRBJ2-7; weak D call: TRBD1 (6 bases). CDR3 size: 13 residues. Trimming left V 7 bases short and J 2 bases short, with 12 bases between. Germline V gene data show CDR1 as MNHNY and CDR2 as SVGAGI (reference sequence). As DNA, the CDR3 is TGTGCCAGCAACTACAGGGACACCTACGAGCAGTACTTC. This codes for CASNYRDTYEQYF.

This clone turned up a few times. The rearrangement uses TRBV9 and TRBJ2-5; possibly TRBD2 for D (5 bases). The closer fit of TRBJ2-7 to the DNA end suggests the J call may be wrong. From germline, CDR1 is SGDLS and CDR2 YYNGEE. The length of the CDR3 is 15 residues. The CDR3 DNA reads TGTGCCAGCAGCGTAGACGTGGGGAGAGGCTACGAGCAGTACTTC. Its protein is CASSVDVGRGYEQYF.

The J gene is TRBJ2-5, the V gene TRBV5-1; D uncertain. The CDR3 contains 14 residues. Trimming shortened V by 1 base and J by 4 bases, and 11 bases separated the two germline ends. The germline CDR1 and CDR2 sequences are SGHRS and YFSETQ. The CDR3 protein is CASSLRGSGETQYF. CDR3 coding DNA: TGCGCCAGCAGCTTGAGAGGTAGTGGAGAGACCCAGTACTTC.